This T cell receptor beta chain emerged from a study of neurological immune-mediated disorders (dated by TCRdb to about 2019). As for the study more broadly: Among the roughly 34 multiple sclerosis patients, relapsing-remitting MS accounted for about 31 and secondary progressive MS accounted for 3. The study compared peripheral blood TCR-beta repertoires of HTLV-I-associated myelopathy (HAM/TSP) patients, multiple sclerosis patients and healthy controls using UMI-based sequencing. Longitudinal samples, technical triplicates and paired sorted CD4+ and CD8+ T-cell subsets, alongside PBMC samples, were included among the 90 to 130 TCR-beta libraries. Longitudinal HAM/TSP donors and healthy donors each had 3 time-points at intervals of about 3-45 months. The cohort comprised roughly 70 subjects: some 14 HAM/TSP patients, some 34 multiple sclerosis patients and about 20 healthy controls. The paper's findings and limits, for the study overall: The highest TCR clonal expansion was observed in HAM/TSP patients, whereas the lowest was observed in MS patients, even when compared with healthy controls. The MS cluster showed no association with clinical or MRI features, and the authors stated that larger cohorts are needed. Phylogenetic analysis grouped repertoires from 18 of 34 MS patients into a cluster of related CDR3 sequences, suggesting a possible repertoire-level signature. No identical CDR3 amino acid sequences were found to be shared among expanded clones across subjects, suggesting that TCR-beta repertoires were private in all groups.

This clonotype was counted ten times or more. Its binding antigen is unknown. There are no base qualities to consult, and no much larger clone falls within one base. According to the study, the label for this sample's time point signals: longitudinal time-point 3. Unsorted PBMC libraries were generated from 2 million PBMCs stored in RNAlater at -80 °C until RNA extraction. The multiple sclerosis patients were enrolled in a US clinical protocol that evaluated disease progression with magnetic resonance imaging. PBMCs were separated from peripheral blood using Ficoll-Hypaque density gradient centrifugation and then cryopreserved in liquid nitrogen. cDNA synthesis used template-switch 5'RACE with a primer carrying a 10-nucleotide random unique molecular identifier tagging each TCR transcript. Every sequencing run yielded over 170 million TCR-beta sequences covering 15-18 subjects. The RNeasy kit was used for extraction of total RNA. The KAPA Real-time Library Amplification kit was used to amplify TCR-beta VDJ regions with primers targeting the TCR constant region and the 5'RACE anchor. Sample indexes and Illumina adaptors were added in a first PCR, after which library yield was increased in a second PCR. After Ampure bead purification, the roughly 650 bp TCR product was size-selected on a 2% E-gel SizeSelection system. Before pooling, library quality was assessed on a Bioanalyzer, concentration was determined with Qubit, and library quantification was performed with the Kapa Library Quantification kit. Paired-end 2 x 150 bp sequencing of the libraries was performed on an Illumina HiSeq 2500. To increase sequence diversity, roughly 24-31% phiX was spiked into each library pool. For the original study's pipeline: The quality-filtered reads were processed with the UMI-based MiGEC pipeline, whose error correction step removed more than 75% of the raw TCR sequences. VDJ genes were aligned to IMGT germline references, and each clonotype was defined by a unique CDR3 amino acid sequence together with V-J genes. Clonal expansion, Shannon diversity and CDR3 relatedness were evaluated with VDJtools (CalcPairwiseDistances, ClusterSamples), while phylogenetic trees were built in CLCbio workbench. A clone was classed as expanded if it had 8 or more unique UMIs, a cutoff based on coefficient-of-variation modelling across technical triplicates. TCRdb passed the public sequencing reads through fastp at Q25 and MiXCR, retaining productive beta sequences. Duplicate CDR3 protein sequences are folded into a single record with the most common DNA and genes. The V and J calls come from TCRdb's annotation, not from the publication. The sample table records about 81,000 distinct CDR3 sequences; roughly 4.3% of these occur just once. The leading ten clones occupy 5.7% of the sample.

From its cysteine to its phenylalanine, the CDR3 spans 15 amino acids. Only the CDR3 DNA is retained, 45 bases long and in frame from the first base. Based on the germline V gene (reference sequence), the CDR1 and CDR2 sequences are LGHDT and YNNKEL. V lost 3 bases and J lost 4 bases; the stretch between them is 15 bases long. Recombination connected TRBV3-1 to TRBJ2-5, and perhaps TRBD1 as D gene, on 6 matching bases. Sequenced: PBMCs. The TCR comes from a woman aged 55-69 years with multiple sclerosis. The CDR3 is CASSQAGTSGETQYF. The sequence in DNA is TGTGCCAGCAGCCAGGCCGGGACAAGTGGAGAGACCCAGTACTTC.